This T cell receptor (beta chain) was sequenced during a study of radiation and T cells in renal cell carcinoma. Stated time point: blood 2 weeks post-SBRT. Indicated treatment: 15 Gy SBRT to primary tumor, nephrectomy 4 weeks later. This clone showed up just a few times. The antigen is not known. Study findings and constraints: Top tumor clonotypes rose in blood 2 weeks post-radiation, then contracted.

Only in-frame clones appear in the TCRdb table, and some are missing; sequencing was by immunoSEQ multiplex PCR. Of about 60,000 clones listed, around 78% are singletons. This TCR came from a man aged 60 to 69 with renal cell carcinoma. The sample was blood, taken from a patient whose treatment included radiotherapy and nephrectomy.

The CDR3 sequence is CASSWASGDYNEQFF. Here the CDR3 DNA reads TGCGCCAGCAGCTGGGCTAGCGGGGACTACAATGAGCAGTTCTTC. The chain has TRBV5-1 and TRBJ2-1, with 9 bases aligning to TRBD2. J gave up 3 bases and V 3 bases, and 4 bases lay outside the gene matches. The germline gives CDR1 SGHRS, CDR2 YFSETQ. The CDR3 totals 15 residues.